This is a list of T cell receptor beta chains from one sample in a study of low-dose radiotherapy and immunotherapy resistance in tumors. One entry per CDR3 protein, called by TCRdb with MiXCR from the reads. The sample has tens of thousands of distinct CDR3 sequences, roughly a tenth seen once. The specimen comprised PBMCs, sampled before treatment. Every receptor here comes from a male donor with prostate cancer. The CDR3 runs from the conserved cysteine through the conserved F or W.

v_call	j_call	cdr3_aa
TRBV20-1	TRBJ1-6	CSARPELTGRSPLHF
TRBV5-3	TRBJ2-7	CASSSNRPGEQYF
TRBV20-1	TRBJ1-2	CSAERGNYGYTF
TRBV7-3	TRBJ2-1	CASSLTAGLAGANEQFF
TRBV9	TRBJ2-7	CASSSQAGALNGEQYF
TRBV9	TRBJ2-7	CASSVAQGPFYEQYF
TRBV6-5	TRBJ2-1	CASSYSGRNNEQFF
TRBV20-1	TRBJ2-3	CSAGRGSGTTNTDTQYF
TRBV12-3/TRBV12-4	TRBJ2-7	CASSLSHRFSYEQYF
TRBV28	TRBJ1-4	CASSRAQGSTNEKLFF
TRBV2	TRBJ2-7	CASTRGLAVSSYEQYF
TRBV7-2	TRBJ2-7	CASSLARGSFEQYF
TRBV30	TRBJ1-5	CAWSSKGWSNQPQHF
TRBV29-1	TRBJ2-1	CNVEDRASGSNEQFF
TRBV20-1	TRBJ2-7	CSAVRPGQSSYEQYF
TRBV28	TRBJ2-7	CASSRHPGGGADEQYF
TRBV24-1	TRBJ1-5	CATRAGGNQPQHF
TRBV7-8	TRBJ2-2	CASSQRGGTGELFF
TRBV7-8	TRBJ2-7	CASSETYEQYF
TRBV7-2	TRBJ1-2	CASRAGTGMYGYTF
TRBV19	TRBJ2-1	CASSIMSSYNEQFF
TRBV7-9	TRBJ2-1	CASSPQGQGARGSYNEQFF
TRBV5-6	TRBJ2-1	CASSLRDRGLNEQFF
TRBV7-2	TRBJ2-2	CASSLNRLLTGELFF
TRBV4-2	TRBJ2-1	CASSPTPDSTWQFF
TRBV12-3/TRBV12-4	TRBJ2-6	CASSPRGVGANVLTF
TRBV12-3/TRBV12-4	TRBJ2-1	CASSMSGRIYNEQFF
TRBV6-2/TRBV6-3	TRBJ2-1	CASSYRDPSYEQFF
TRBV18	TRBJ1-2	CASSPGTGADGYTF
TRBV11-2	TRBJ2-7	CASSRTSYEQYF
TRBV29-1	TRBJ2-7	CSVKRGPGGEQYF
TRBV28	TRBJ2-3	CASSWDRGRERELELADTQYF
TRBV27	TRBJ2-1	CASSLKRAYNEQFF
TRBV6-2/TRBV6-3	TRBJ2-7	CASFGLLDPYEQYF
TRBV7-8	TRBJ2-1	CASSSLGGGAAYNEQFF
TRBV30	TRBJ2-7	CACLPKRQGPHEQYF
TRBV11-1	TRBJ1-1	CASSGLTNTEAFF
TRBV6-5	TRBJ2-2	CASRPRASTGELFF
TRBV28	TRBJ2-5	CASSPHSGLYRETQYF
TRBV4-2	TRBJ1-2	CASSQDPGVGGYTF
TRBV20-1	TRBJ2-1	CSATRLAGEQFF
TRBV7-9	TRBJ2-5	CASVHSETQYF
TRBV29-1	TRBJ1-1	CSVLQGVAEAFF
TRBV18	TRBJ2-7	CASSPEAAAYEQYF
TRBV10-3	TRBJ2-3	CAISETLGLDWTGYF
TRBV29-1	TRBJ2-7	CSVERGVSEQYF
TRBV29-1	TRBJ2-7	CSVAMGSYEQYF
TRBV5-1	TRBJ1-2	CASSLAVAPSGYTF
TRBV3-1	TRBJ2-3	CASSSGGVSTDTQYF
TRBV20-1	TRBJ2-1	CSASSPDVLGGQFF
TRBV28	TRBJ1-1	CASSTTGHTEAFF
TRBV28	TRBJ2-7	CASSFYYEQYF
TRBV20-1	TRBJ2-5	CSASRTVKETQYF
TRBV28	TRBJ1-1	CASSSTGVTNTEAFF
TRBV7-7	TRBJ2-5	CASSFGTSGQETQYF